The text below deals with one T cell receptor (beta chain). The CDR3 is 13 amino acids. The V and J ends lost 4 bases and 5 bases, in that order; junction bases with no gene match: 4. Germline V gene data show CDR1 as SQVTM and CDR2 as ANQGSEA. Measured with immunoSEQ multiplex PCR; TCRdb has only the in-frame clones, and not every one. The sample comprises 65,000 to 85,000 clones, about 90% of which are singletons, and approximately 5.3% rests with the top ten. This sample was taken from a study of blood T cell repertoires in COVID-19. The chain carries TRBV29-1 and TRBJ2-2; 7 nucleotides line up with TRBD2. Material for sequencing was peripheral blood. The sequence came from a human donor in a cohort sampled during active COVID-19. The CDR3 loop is CSVGTRRTGELFF. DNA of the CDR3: TGCAGCGTTGGGACTAGAAGGACCGGGGAGCTGTTTTTT.